The 7 T cell receptor beta chains below come from one sample, sequenced in a study of T cell repertoires in cytomegalovirus infection. A single record per CDR3 protein comes from TCRdb applying MiXCR to the reads. The data contain around 100,000 distinct CDR3 sequences, approximately 15% of them singletons. The sample comprised PBMCs. The origin of the receptors is a human donor in good health (CMV status not recorded). Some clones in this sample may be carry-over from other donors' samples.

This clonotype was detected ten times or more. V gene TRBV7-8 combines with J gene TRBJ2-2; the D is unclear. Trimming took off 5 bases at V and 6 bases at J, with 19 bases between the two ends. Per germline, CDR1 SGHVS and CDR2 FQNEAQ. CDR3 length: 16 residues. The CDR3 region is CASSTAKPGWAGELFF. As DNA, the CDR3 is TGTGCCAGCAGCACAGCTAAACCAGGATGGGCCGGGGAGCTGTTTTTT.

This clonotype has more than one count but fewer than ten. J is TRBJ1-5 and V is TRBV5-6; D gene unclear. V lost 0 bases and J 3 bases, leaving 10 bases between the germline ends. Per germline, CDR1 SGHDT and CDR2 YYEEEE. The CDR3 is made up of 15 amino acids. DNA of the CDR3: TGTGCCAGCAGCTTGGGACTTGACCCCAATCAGCCCCAGCATTTT. It translates to CASSLGLDPNQPQHF.

This clonotype was seen more than once but under ten times. This may stem from a read error, because a much larger clone lies one nucleotide away. The V gene is TRBV7-4, the J gene TRBJ2-7, with D tentatively TRBD1 (5 bases). V was clipped by 5 bases and J by 1 base, with 9 bases between them. This CDR3 is built from 13 residues. Looked up from germline, CDR1 is SGHVT and CDR2 is SQSDAQ. CDR3 nucleotides: TGTGCCAGCAGCCTTAGACAGTCCTACGAGCAGTACTTC. Protein product: CASSLRQSYEQYF.

In this sample, this clonotype turned up a few times. The V and J genes are TRBV5-1 and TRBJ2-3, with D maybe TRBD2 (6 bases). Germline loops: CDR1 SGHRS, CDR2 YFSETQ. The V end was cut by 0 bases, the J end by 0 bases, with 8 bases between. The CDR3 sequence is 15 residues long. The CDR3 nucleotides read TGCGCCAGCAGCTTGGCGGGGACTAGCACAGATACGCAGTATTTT. Amino acid sequence: CASSLAGTSTDTQYF.

This clonotype has ten or more counts. CDR3 coding DNA: TGTGCCAGCAGGAAAGGATCCCGGGCGGATGGCTACACCTTC. Its translation is CASRKGSRADGYTF. V usage is TRBV28 and J usage is TRBJ1-2; D is unclear. This CDR3 is 14 amino acids long. Germline lookup yields CDR1 MDHEN and CDR2 SYDVKM. V was clipped by 6 bases and J by 6 bases, with 17 bases between them.

This clonotype was seen only a few times. A junction boundary mismatches the germline segment, possibly from a read error. The chain is built from TRBV29-1 and TRBJ1-4; D is perhaps TRBD1 (5 bases). The CDR3 is made up of 14 amino acids. CDR1 SQVTM and CDR2 ANQGSEA come from the germline V gene. The CDR3 region has the DNA TGCAGCGTCGAAGGGGCGGAGAGTAATGAAAAACTGTTTTTT. It codes for CSVEGAESNEKLFF.

J is TRBJ1-5 and V is TRBV2; D may be TRBD1 (5 bases). CDR1 is SNHLY, CDR2 FYNNEI, per germline. Trimming took off 0 bases at V and 6 bases at J, with 12 bases between the two ends. This CDR3 region has 15 residues. CDR3 protein: CASSEARGRGQPQHF. The CDR3 coding sequence is TGTGCCAGCAGTGAAGCGCGAGGGAGGGGTCAGCCCCAGCATTTT.